This TCR beta chain was sequenced during a study of blood T cell repertoires in COVID-19. For the study at large: Italy, Spain and the United States were the sources of the convalescent and acute COVID-19 samples. From T cells, B-cell-depleted T cells, or PBMCs came the material, which was cDNA or gDNA.

The CDR3 sequence is 16 residues long. V was cut by 3 bases and J by 0 bases, with 14 bases left in between. Per the germline V gene, CDR1 is KGHSH and CDR2 is LQKENI. Original analysis: By means of reference gene primer amplification, nucleated cell counts were estimated. The data were produced by immunoSEQ multiplex PCR, yet TCRdb's version contains in-frame clones alone and is incomplete. V and J calls and clone size are given by that table; D and trimming were obtained from the DNA. The sample consists of around 240,000 clones, 65% to 90% of them appearing once. Sequenced material: peripheral blood. This clonotype was obtained from a woman in her 40s who had recovered from COVID-19. The genes are TRBV18 and TRBJ1-2, with D tentatively TRBD1 (6 bases). The chain's CDR3 is CASSPGQPSANYGYTF. CDR3 DNA: TGTGCCAGCTCACCCGGACAGCCTTCTGCTAACTATGGCTACACCTTC.